The clone carrying this T cell receptor (beta chain) has just a few counts. Its matching antigen is unknown. Unique molecular identifiers featured in how the TCRbeta library was prepared. Each CDR3 protein is one row after TCRdb ran MiXCR on the PCR reads. The sample has about a million distinct CDR3 sequences, roughly 31% seen once. This sample is part of a study of T-cell reconstitution after alpha-beta-depleted transplantation in children. Study-level findings and limits: Hyperexpanded clones declined; after one year, newly produced T cells mostly supplied diversity. After transplant, at about two months, alpha-beta T cells were reportedly derived from several hundred expanded graft clones. Some patients owed their high day-60 TCRbeta diversity to surviving recipient T cells and thymic progenitors.

In germline, CDR1 is MNHEY, CDR2 SVGAGI. V shed 4 bases, J shed 3 bases, and the junction held 7 bases outside the gene matches. The CDR3 spans 15 residues. The sequenced sample was PBMCs, mostly from graft donor cells, obtained 360 days after TCRalphabeta/CD19-depleted stem cell transplant. The chain uses TRBV6-5 and TRBJ2-7, with TRBD1 identical over 9 bases. The TCR comes from a boy younger than two who had a stem cell transplant for SCID, so the T cells may come from the graft donor. The CDR3 loop reads CASSSRRTGDYEQYF. The CDR3 DNA reads TGTGCCAGCAGTTCACGACGGACAGGGGACTACGAGCAGTACTTC.